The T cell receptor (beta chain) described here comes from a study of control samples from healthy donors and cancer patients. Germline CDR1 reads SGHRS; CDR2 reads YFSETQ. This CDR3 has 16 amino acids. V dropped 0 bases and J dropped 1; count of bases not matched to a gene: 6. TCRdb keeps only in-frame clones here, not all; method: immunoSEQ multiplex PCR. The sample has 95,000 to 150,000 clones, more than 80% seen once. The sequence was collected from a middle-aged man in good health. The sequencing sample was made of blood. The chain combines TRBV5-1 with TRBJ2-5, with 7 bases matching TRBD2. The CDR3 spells CASSLEWASGQETQYF. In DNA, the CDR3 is TGCGCCAGCAGCTTGGAGTGGGCTAGCGGCCAAGAGACCCAGTACTTC.